The subject of this entry is one T cell receptor beta chain. Its antigen is still unknown. From the germline J gene comes the end of the CDR3, since the read stops 3 residues before it. Unstimulated Tregs (CD4+CD25+CD127-) and CD4+CD25- non-Tregs were sorted from PBMCs. The sample belongs to a study of Tregs in tolerant kidney transplant recipients. The study, taken as a whole, reports: Biological reproducibility was not directly addressed, but technical replication error appeared minimal. The most relevant donor-specific Treg TCRbeta repertoire apparently came from expansion with activated donor B cells. Validation in larger populations is needed because few patients were studied.

Trimming removed 0 bases from V and 5 bases from J; junction bases left unmatched: 8. The V gene's germline CDR1 is SGHRS and CDR2 YFSETQ. The CDR3 length is 16 residues. TCRdb's table, derived via immunoSEQ multiplex PCR, lists solely in-frame clones and lacks some. This listing includes 45,000 to 55,000 clones. Sequences were derived from CD4+ T cells from blood, sampled before the transplant. The V gene is TRBV5-1, the J gene TRBJ2-5; TRBD2 matches at 9 bases. The sequence was obtained from a human donor who received a combined kidney and bone marrow transplant. The CDR3 sequence: CASSLAAGTSIETQYF. Incomplete CDR3 DNA: TGCGCCAGCAGCTTGGCGGCAGGGACTAGCATTGAGACC.